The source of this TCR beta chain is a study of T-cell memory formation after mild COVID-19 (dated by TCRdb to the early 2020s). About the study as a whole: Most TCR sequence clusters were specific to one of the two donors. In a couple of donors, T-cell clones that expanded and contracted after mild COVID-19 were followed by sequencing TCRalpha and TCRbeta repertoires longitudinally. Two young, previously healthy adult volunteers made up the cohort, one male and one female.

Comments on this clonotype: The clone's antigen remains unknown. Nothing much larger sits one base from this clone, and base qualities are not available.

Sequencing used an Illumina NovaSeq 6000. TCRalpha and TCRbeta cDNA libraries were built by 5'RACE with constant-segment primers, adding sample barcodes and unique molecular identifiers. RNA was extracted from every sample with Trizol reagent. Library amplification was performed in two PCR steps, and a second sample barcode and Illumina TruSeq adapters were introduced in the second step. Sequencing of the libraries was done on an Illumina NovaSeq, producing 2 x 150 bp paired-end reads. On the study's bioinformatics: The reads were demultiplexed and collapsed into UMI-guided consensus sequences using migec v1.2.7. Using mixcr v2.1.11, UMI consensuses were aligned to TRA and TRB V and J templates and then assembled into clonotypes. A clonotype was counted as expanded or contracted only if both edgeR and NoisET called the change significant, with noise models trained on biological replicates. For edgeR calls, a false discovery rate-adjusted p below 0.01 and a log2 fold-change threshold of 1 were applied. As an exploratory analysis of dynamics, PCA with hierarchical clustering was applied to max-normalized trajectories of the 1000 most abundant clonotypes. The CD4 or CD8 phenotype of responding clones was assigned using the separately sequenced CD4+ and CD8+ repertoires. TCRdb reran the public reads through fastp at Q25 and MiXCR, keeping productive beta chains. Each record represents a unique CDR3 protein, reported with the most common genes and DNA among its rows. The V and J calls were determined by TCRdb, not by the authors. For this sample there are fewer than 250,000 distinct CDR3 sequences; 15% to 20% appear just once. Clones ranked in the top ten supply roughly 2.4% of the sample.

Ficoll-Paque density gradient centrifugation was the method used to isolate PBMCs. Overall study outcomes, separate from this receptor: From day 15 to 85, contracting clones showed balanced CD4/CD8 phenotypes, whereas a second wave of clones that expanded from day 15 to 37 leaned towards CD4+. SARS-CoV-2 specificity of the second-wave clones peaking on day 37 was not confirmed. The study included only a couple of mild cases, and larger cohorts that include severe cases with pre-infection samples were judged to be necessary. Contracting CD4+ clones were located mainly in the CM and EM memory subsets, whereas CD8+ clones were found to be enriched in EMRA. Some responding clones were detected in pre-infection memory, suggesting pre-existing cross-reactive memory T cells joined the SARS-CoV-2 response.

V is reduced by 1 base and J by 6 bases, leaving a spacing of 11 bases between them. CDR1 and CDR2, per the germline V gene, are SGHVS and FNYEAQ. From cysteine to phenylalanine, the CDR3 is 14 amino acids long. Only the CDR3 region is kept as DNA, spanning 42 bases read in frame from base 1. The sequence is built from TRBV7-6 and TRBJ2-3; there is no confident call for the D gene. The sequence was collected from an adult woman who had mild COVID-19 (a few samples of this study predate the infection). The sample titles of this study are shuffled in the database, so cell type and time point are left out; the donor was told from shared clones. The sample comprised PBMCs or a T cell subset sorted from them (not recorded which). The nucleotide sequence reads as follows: TGTGCCAGCAGCTTAGAGCACAGCTCCGATACGCAGTATTTT. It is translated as CASSLEHSSDTQYF.